The entry below describes one TCR beta chain. Trimming left V 0 bases short and J 8 bases short, with 18 bases between. Per germline, CDR1 SGDLS and CDR2 YYNGEE. The CDR3 contains 16 residues. This table comes from immunoSEQ multiplex PCR, and its TCRdb copy is limited to in-frame clones, with some not included. The profile covers more than 110,000 clones, with about 91% appearing a single time and approximately 3.7% taken by the ten largest. The source of the sample is a study of T cell responses to AZD1222 COVID-19 vaccine. The J gene is TRBJ2-4, the V gene TRBV9; D could derive from TRBD1 or TRBD2 (6 bases each). The receptor's source is an adult in good health. Sequencing was performed on peripheral blood, taken on day 0 of AZD1222 vaccination. CDR3 DNA sequence: TGTGCCAGCAGCGTAGGGGATTCGGGGGCGCGGGACATTCAGTACTTC. Its translation is CASSVGDSGARDIQYF. Combining the CDR3 with reference TRBV9 and TRBJ2-4 gives the whole variable domain DSGVTQTPKHLITATGQRVTLRCSPRSGDLSVYWYQQSLDQGLQFLIQYYNGEERAKGNILERFSAQQFPDLHSELNLSSLELGDSALYFCASSVGDSGARDIQYFGAGTRLSVL.